Each of the 3 T cell receptor beta chains below was sequenced from the same sample in a study of blood T cell repertoires in COVID-19. Only in-frame clones appear in the TCRdb table, and some are missing; sequencing was by immunoSEQ multiplex PCR. The sample lists approximately 210,000 clones, around three quarters occurring once. Sequencing was carried out using PBMCs or T cells enriched from blood (not recorded which). Receptor source: a woman between 50 and 59 years old with acute COVID-19.

The gene calls are TRBV12-3 or TRBV12-4 and TRBJ2-1, with D tentatively TRBD2 (6 bases). The CDR3 sequence is 13 residues long. Trimming left V 5 bases short and J 6 bases short, with 11 bases between. CDR3 bases: TGTGCCAGCAGTGCGGGACTCCTCAATGAGCAGTTCTTC. Its protein product is CASSAGLLNEQFF.

Comments on this clone: The same CDR3 arises from other DNA sequences in this sample as well. The chain has TRBV19 and TRBJ1-4, with a tentative D call TRBD1 (6 bases). From germline, CDR1 is LNHDA and CDR2 SQIVND (reference sequence). Trimming removed 3 bases at V and 2 bases at J, with 16 bases between. This CDR3 region has 17 residues. The DNA for the CDR3 is TGTGCCAGTAGTATTCCCCCAACAGGGACCACTAATGAAAAACTGTTTTTT. This sequence encodes CASSIPPTGTTNEKLFF.

The V gene is TRBV7-6, the J gene TRBJ2-5; 9 bases align to TRBD2. The CDR3 is made up of 15 amino acids. The germline V gene has CDR1 SGHVS and CDR2 FNYEAQ. Losses at the gene ends were 1 base for V and 1 base for J; bases not matched to a gene: 1. The DNA of the CDR3 is TGTGCCAGCAGCTTAGAGCGGGGGGTCCAAGAGACCCAGTACTTC. Translation gives CASSLERGVQETQYF.